Detailed here is one T cell receptor beta chain. These data come from a study of blood T cell repertoires in COVID-19. Study-wide context: Sites in the United States, Italy and Spain provided acute and convalescent COVID-19 samples.

TCRdb's table, derived via immunoSEQ multiplex PCR, lists solely in-frame clones and lacks some. The sample has approximately 500,000 clones, 85% to 90% seen once. The TCR comes from a woman aged 50 to 60 with COVID-19, enrolled during active disease. Sequenced input: peripheral blood.

CDR3 sequence reads: CASSTRDGGLGALHF. CDR3 bases: TGTGCCAGCAGTACCAGGGACGGGGGACTCGGGGCCCTCCACTTT. V is TRBV27 and J is TRBJ1-6, with D possibly TRBD1 on 5 matching bases. V dropped 5 bases and J dropped 14 bases, with 22 bases sitting between them. This CDR3 is 15 amino acids long. The germline V gene has CDR1 MNHEY and CDR2 SMNVEV (reference sequence).